This TCR beta chain was documented in a study of blood T cell repertoires in COVID-19. Study background: T cells, B-cell-depleted T cells, or PBMCs supplied cDNA or gDNA.

This clone was counted between two and nine times. Original processing methods: Estimation of nucleated cell counts was performed using reference gene primer amplification. Repertoires were generated with immunoSEQ multiplex PCR, while TCRdb's copy carries only in-frame clones and drops some. V, J and clone size are taken as reported in that table, and D and trimming were inferred from the DNA itself. This sample has roughly 9,600 clones; roughly three quarters occur once, and the top ten carry roughly a quarter. The germline gives CDR1 SGHRS, CDR2 YFSETQ. V was pared by 1 base and J by 2 bases, with 16 bases between. The CDR3 is 17 residues long.

The receptor's source is a man in his sixties with active COVID-19. The rearrangement links TRBV5-1 to TRBJ2-1; weak D call: TRBD1 (6 bases). Sequenced material: peripheral blood. CDR3 DNA: TGCGCCAGCAGCTTGCAGGGGATCTCTCTAACCTACAATGAGCAGTTCTTC. Amino acids: CASSLQGISLTYNEQFF.